Shown below are 15 T cell receptor beta chains from a single sample sequenced in a study of T cell repertoires in aging, cancer and after chemotherapy (dated by TCRdb to the late 2010s). This sample was sequenced with an Illumina MiSeq. Multiplex touch-down PCR with a mixed TRB-A/B primer pool was used to amplify rearranged TRB sequences covering the V, D and J segments. TCRdb ran its own pipeline on the public reads, namely fastp trimming at Q25 and MiXCR clone calling, and kept in-frame beta chains. Each entry is one CDR3 protein sequence, shown with its most common DNA and genes. The sample table contains 3,500 to 5,500 distinct CDR3 sequences; only one count was recorded for 65% to 75% of them. The top ten constitute roughly 7.9% of the sample. TCR beta rearrangements were amplified from genomic DNA isolated from peripheral blood, not from sorted cells or RNA. The sample was blood. The receptors here all came from a human donor with a solid tumor.

The chain employs TRBV25-1 and TRBJ1-5, with TRBD1 matching over 8 bases. Trimming at V came to 8 bases and at J to 2 bases, leaving 5 bases not matched to a gene. There are 14 residues in the CDR3. Germline lookup yields CDR1 MGHDK and CDR2 SYGVNS. The CDR3 DNA follows: TGTGCCAGCGGGGCAGGGGGCGGCAATCAGCCCCAGCATTTT. Protein product: CASGAGGGNQPQHF.

The chain recombines TRBV7-9 with TRBJ2-5; maybe TRBD1 (5 bases). The germline CDR1 and CDR2 sequences are SEHNR and FQNEAQ (reference sequence). V lost 5 bases, J lost 4 bases, and 17 bases lay in between. The CDR3 has 15 residues. CDR3 sequence (DNA): TGTGCCAGCAGCCCCCCCCGAAGGGGCGGAGAGACCCAGTACTTC. It codes for CASSPPRRGGETQYF.

CDR3 sequence: CASSYSSADTQYF. CDR3 nucleotides: TGTGCCAGCAGTTACTCGAGCGCAGATACGCAGTATTTT. The J gene is TRBJ2-3, the V gene TRBV6-2 or TRBV6-3; D is unclear. Trimming removed 0 bases from V and 4 bases from J, with 5 bases in between. Germline-derived CDR1 and CDR2 are MNHEY and SVGEGT. CDR3 size: 13 residues.

This clonotype came up a few times. V gene TRBV6-2 or TRBV6-3 combines with J gene TRBJ2-7, with 11 bases fitting TRBD1. V lost 5 bases to trimming and J lost 1 base; unmatched junction nucleotides: 4. Germline V CDR1 and CDR2: MNHEY, SVGEGT. This CDR3 has 15 amino acids. This CDR3 is CASSPRDRGSYEQYF. CDR3 nucleotides: TGTGCCAGCAGTCCCCGGGACAGGGGGTCCTACGAGCAGTACTTC.

This sequence joins TRBV20-1 and TRBJ1-2; D is possibly TRBD1 (6 bases). Between the trimmed V and J ends, which lost 6 bases and 5 bases, there was a span of 25 bases. Germline lookup yields CDR1 DFQATT and CDR2 SNEGSKA (reference sequence). CDR3 length equals 16 residues. The CDR3 is CSAEPRGQGRGYGYTF. The DNA of the CDR3 is TGCAGTGCGGAACCTCGGGGCCAGGGGAGGGGATATGGCTACACCTTC.

V is TRBV7-4 and J is TRBJ1-2; possible D gene TRBD1, 5 bases. V lost 0 bases to trimming and J lost 2 bases, with 10 bases between them. Germline V lookup: CDR1 SGHVT, CDR2 SQSDAQ. This CDR3 contains 15 residues. The CDR3 DNA follows: TGTGCCAGCAGCTTAGCCCCAGGGATGAACTATGGCTACACCTTC. It encodes CASSLAPGMNYGYTF.

V gene TRBV5-5 combines with J gene TRBJ2-5, with D perhaps given as TRBD1 or TRBD2 (5 bases each). Trimming pared 0 bases from V and 1 base from J, leaving 13 bases between. Germline CDR1 is SGHKS and CDR2 is YYEKEE (reference sequence). The CDR3 is made up of 16 amino acids. The CDR3 DNA reads as TGTGCCAGCAGCTTGGGGACTTGGGGCCCCCAAGAGACCCAGTACTTC. Translation: CASSLGTWGPQETQYF. Full variable domain (missing parts from reference TRBV5-5 and TRBJ2-5): DAGVTQSPTHLIKTRGQQVTLRCSPISGHKSVSWYQQVLGQGPQFIFQYYEKEERGRGNFPDRFSARQFPNYSSELNVNALLLGDSALYLCASSLGTWGPQETQYFGPGTRLLVL.

This chain's CDR3 is CASSRTGLYADTQYF. The CDR3 DNA reads as TGTGCCAGCAGCCGGACAGGGTTGTATGCAGATACGCAGTATTTT. The chain links TRBV11-3 to TRBJ2-3, with 8 bases lining up with TRBD1. Per the germline V gene, CDR1 is SGHNT and CDR2 is YENEEA. V lost 5 bases, J lost 4 bases, and 8 bases stayed unmatched. This CDR3 has 15 residues.

The rearrangement joins TRBV20-1 to TRBJ1-2; D is possibly TRBD1 (5 bases). Germline V gives CDR1 DFQATT, CDR2 SNEGSKA (reference sequence). V lost 1 base and J lost 8, with 17 bases in between. The CDR3 covers 14 residues. In DNA form, the CDR3 reads TGCAGTGCTAGAGTTTCGGACACGCGAAGCGGCTACACCTTC. The encoded protein is CSARVSDTRSGYTF.

J is TRBJ1-2 and V is TRBV19; D gene unclear. The CDR3 runs 14 residues. CDR1 is LNHDA and CDR2 is SQIVND in the germline V gene (reference sequence). V gave up 3 bases and J gave up 5 bases, with 13 bases separating them. The CDR3 region is CASSMGIRLYGYTF. In nucleotides, the CDR3 is TGTGCCAGTAGTATGGGAATTCGATTGTATGGCTACACCTTC.

The chain joins TRBV28 to TRBJ1-2; a weak D match, TRBD1 (5 bases). The V end was cut by 6 bases, the J end by 7 bases, with 18 bases between. The length of the CDR3 is 14 residues. CDR1 MDHEN and CDR2 SYDVKM come from the germline V gene. Here the CDR3 reads CASRTPGRPVGYTF. The CDR3 DNA follows: TGTGCCAGCAGGACCCCGGGGCGCCCCGTTGGCTACACCTTC.

The V call is TRBV11-3, the J call TRBJ2-7, with 7 nucleotides matching TRBD1. Germline assignment: CDR1 SGHNT and CDR2 YENEEA. With 0 bases clipped from V and 6 bases from J, the junction kept 2 bases outside the gene matches. The CDR3 loop spans 13 amino acids. This CDR3 reads CASSLDHRGEQYF. The CDR3 nucleotides are TGTGCCAGCAGCTTAGATCACAGGGGCGAGCAGTACTTC.

The table lists this clonotype with a few counts. V is TRBV29-1 and J is TRBJ2-2; the D gene is possibly TRBD2 (6 bases). This CDR3 region has 11 residues. CDR1 and CDR2 from the germline V gene are SQVTM and ANQGSEA. Trimming cost V 3 bases and J 7 bases, with 6 bases left between them. CDR3: CSVEEGGELFF. CDR3 nucleotides: TGCAGCGTTGAGGAGGGCGGGGAGCTGTTTTTT.

The chain employs TRBV6-2 or TRBV6-3 and TRBJ2-7, with TRBD2 matching 9 bases. The CDR3 runs to 13 residues. J was trimmed by 6 bases and V by 7 bases; bases with no gene match: 7. Germline V gene lookup returns CDR1 MNHEY and CDR2 SVGEGT. The CDR3 sequence: CASKVLAGREQYF. The CDR3 nucleotides read TGTGCCAGCAAGGTCCTAGCGGGGCGCGAGCAGTACTTC.

The chain employs TRBV18 and TRBJ1-1, with D perhaps matching TRBD1 (6 bases). Trimming pared 6 bases from V and 4 bases from J, leaving 18 bases between. The CDR3 consists of 15 residues. CDR1 is KGHSH and CDR2 is LQKENI in the germline V gene. The CDR3: CASSTGGGRGTEAFF. The CDR3 coding sequence is TGTGCCAGCTCGACGGGGGGCGGAAGGGGCACTGAAGCTTTCTTT.